Presented here are 29 T cell receptor beta chains from one specimen sequenced in a study of control samples from healthy donors and cancer patients. Some clones are missing from TCRdb's copy, which holds only in-frame ones; the method was immunoSEQ multiplex PCR. The sample carries 160,000 or so clones, roughly 95% recorded once. Sequenced: blood. Receptor source: a woman aged 25 to 45 in good health.

The V call is TRBV10-3, the J call TRBJ2-7; 12 bases match TRBD1. The germline CDR1 and CDR2 sequences are ENHRY and SYGVKD. V gave up 6 bases and J gave up 1 base; unmatched junction bases: 4. CDR3 size: 15 residues. The DNA for the CDR3 is TGTGCCATCAGAGGGACAGGGGGCCCTTCCTACGAGCAGTACTTC. Translating it yields CAIRGTGGPSYEQYF.

The genes are TRBV14 and TRBJ1-3; D call uncertain. The CDR3 loop spans 13 amino acids. Germline V gene data show CDR1 as SGHDN and CDR2 as FVKESK. V was pared by 5 bases and J by 2 bases, with 7 bases between. CDR3 loop: CASSGSAGNTIYF. The CDR3, as DNA: TGTGCCAGCAGCGGCTCGGCTGGAAACACCATATATTTT.

This clone was seen a few times. The chain recombines TRBV7-2 with TRBJ2-5; no clear D. The CDR3 runs to 14 residues. Germline-derived CDR1 and CDR2 are SGHTA and FQGNSA. The V gene lost 1 base and the J gene lost 5 bases, with 11 bases spanning the gap. This CDR3 reads CASSLGGGRETQYF. In DNA form, the CDR3 reads TGTGCCAGCAGCTTAGGAGGCGGACGGGAGACCCAGTACTTC.

The CDR3 DNA follows: TGCGCCAGCAGCCAAGAAGACAGTAATCAGCCCCAGCATTTT. Residues: CASSQEDSNQPQHF. V and J are TRBV4-1 and TRBJ1-5; D might be TRBD1 (5 bases). Looked up from germline, CDR1 is MGHRA and CDR2 is YSYEKL. With 0 bases removed from V and 4 bases from J, the gap between germline ends came to 7 bases. This CDR3 contains 14 residues.

V and J are TRBV28 and TRBJ1-5; D remains unclear. V lost 8 bases, J lost 4 bases, and 15 bases lay in between. The CDR3 is 14 amino acids. Germline V gene lookup returns CDR1 MDHEN and CDR2 SYDVKM. CDR3 sequence: CASGRVVRNQPQHF. In nucleotides, the CDR3 is TGTGCCAGCGGGAGGGTGGTTCGGAATCAGCCCCAGCATTTT.

The gene calls are TRBV3-1 (or the pseudogene TRBV3-2) and TRBJ2-3; TRBD2 aligns across 9 bases. Germline V gene lookup returns CDR1 LGHDT and CDR2 YNNKEL (reference sequence). This CDR3 spans 17 amino acids. V trimming: 0 bases; J trimming: 1 base; junction bases outside the gene matches: 5. For the CDR3, the DNA is TGTGCCAGCAGCCAAGAGTTAGCTAGCGGGGGCACAGATACGCAGTATTTT. Its translation: CASSQELASGGTDTQYF.

The chain is built from TRBV28 and TRBJ1-2; D is uncertain. Between the trimmed V and J ends, which lost 3 bases and 0 bases, there was a span of 11 bases. The CDR3 has 15 residues. Germline CDR1 MDHEN, CDR2 SYDVKM. The CDR3 sequence is CASSFRAASNYGYTF. As DNA, the CDR3 is TGTGCCAGCAGTTTTCGGGCAGCCTCTAACTATGGCTACACCTTC.

The gene calls are TRBV6-1 and TRBJ2-2; 8 positions match TRBD1. CDR3 length equals 15 residues. Germline V lookup: CDR1 MNHNS, CDR2 SASEGT. Trimming cost V 2 bases and J 5 bases; bases outside gene matches: 4. CDR3 residues: CASSEITGGTGELFF. The CDR3 coding sequence is TGTGCCAGCAGTGAAATTACAGGGGGGACCGGGGAGCTGTTTTTT.

The V and J genes are TRBV7-9 and TRBJ2-1; D ambiguous. V lost 5 bases to trimming and J lost 5 bases, with 16 bases between them. Germline V gene sequence: CDR1 SEHNR, CDR2 FQNEAQ (reference sequence). The CDR3 is 15 residues long. In DNA form, the CDR3 reads TGTGCCAGCAGCCCCCCAATGACACCGGACAATGAGCAGTTCTTC. This encodes CASSPPMTPDNEQFF.

The J gene is TRBJ1-3, the V gene TRBV4-2; D gene uncertain. The CDR3 spans 16 residues. Trimming stripped 1 base from V and 3 bases from J, with 13 bases between. The germline CDR1 and CDR2 sequences are LGHNA and YNFKEQ. The CDR3, as DNA: TGTGCCAGCAGCCAAGGACTGGACTCTGATGGAAACACCATATATTTT. Translating gives CASSQGLDSDGNTIYF.

This clone appeared once. This rearrangement joins TRBV11-2 to TRBJ2-2; perhaps TRBD2 as D (5 bases). Trimming took 3 bases from V and 2 from J, leaving 16 bases between them. CDR3 length: 17 residues. Per germline, CDR1 SGHAT and CDR2 FQNNGV. The CDR3 region has the DNA TGTGCCAGCAGCTTCCCGACGGACTTTATAAACACCGGGGAGCTGTTTTTT. It encodes CASSFPTDFINTGELFF.

The gene calls are TRBV6-5 and TRBJ1-6; TRBD1 aligns across 7 bases. Germline CDR1 MNHEY, CDR2 SVGAGI. Trimming cost V 5 bases and J 6 bases; bases outside gene matches: 7. The CDR3 contains 15 residues. Here the CDR3 reads CASSRTGQPNSPLHF. CDR3 sequence (DNA): TGTGCCAGCAGTAGAACGGGACAGCCTAATTCACCCCTCCACTTT.

Here the CDR3 DNA reads TGTGCCAGCAGTGAATATGGGGGCGCGGGTACTGAAGCTTTCTTT. Protein sequence: CASSEYGGAGTEAFF. The rearrangement joins TRBV25-1 to TRBJ1-1; D perhaps matches TRBD1 (6 bases). V gave up 0 bases and J gave up 5 bases, with 13 bases separating them. Germline CDR1 MGHDK, CDR2 SYGVNS. The CDR3 totals 15 residues.

V is TRBV28 and J is TRBJ2-7, with D possibly being TRBD1 (6 bases). With 5 bases removed from V and 0 bases from J, the gap between germline ends came to 17 bases. Germline V gene lookup returns CDR1 MDHEN and CDR2 SYDVKM. This CDR3 contains 16 residues. In DNA form, the CDR3 reads TGTGCCAGCAGTACCACGGGAAAAGGGGGCTCCTACGAGCAGTACTTC. Protein product: CASSTTGKGGSYEQYF.

For the CDR3, the DNA is TGTGCCAGCAGCCAAGATTTGGATAGCAATTACGAGCAGTACTTC. The encoded protein is CASSQDLDSNYEQYF. The V call is TRBV3-1 (or the pseudogene TRBV3-2), the J call TRBJ2-7; D gene unclear. Germline values: CDR1 LGHDT, CDR2 YNNKEL (reference sequence). The CDR3 extends over 15 amino acids. The V and J ends lost 0 bases and 4 bases respectively, with 13 bases between them.

In its sample, this clone was seen a few times. The V and J genes are TRBV11-2 and TRBJ1-1; 9 nucleotides align to TRBD1. After removal of 5 bases from V and 0 bases from J, the junction contained 7 bases not matched to a gene. CDR3 length: 16 residues. Germline values: CDR1 SGHAT, CDR2 FQNNGV. CDR3 residues: CASSLLGQGMNTEAFF. DNA of the CDR3: TGTGCCAGCAGCCTACTCGGACAGGGGATGAACACTGAAGCTTTCTTT. The variable domain in full, completed from reference TRBV11-2 and TRBJ1-1, reads EAGVAQSPRYKIIEKRQSVAFWCNPISGHATLYWYQQILGQGPKLLIQFQNNGVVDDSQLPKDRFSAERLKGVDSTLKIQPAKLEDSAVYLCASSLLGQGMNTEAFFGQGTRLTVV.

The V call is TRBV10-3, the J call TRBJ2-2; D is possibly TRBD2 (6 bases). The CDR3 is 12 residues long. The germline V gene encodes CDR1 ENHRY and CDR2 SYGVKD. V dropped 6 bases and J dropped 7 bases, with 9 bases sitting between them. The CDR3 DNA reads as TGTGCCATCAGGGGGGACTTCGGGGAGCTGTTTTTT. This sequence encodes CAIRGDFGELFF.

The CDR3 DNA sequence: TGCAGCTTCTCCCGGGTTAATACAGATACGCAGTATTTT. This translates into CSFSRVNTDTQYF. This sequence joins TRBV29-1 and TRBJ2-3; D call uncertain. CDR3 length: 13 residues. The V gene's germline CDR1 is SQVTM and CDR2 ANQGSEA. Trimming took off 8 bases at V and 3 bases at J, with 15 bases between the two ends.

On this clone itself: Mismatch with germline at one junction end may stem from a read error. V usage is TRBV28 and J usage is TRBJ1-2, with 8 positions matching TRBD1. From germline, CDR1 is MDHEN and CDR2 SYDVKM. This CDR3 comprises 12 residues. The CDR3 DNA reads as TGTGCCAGCAGTCCGGCAGGGGGCTTACGGGCCTTC. Translating gives CASSPAGGLRAF.

The rearrangement joins TRBV4-1 to TRBJ2-7; possibly TRBD2 for D (6 bases). Germline loops: CDR1 MGHRA, CDR2 YSYEKL. V shed 2 bases and J shed 6 bases, with 20 bases lying between them. CDR3 size: 16 residues. The CDR3 coding sequence is TGCGCCAGCAGCCAACAGGAGGGAAGTCTCGGTTTCGAGCAGTACTTC. Translating gives CASSQQEGSLGFEQYF.

Written as DNA, the CDR3 is TGTGCCAGCAGGGTCAGTGGGAACACTGAAGCTTTCTTT. Its protein is CASRVSGNTEAFF. The chain combines TRBV27 with TRBJ1-1; D uncertain. Looked up from germline, CDR1 is MNHEY and CDR2 is SMNVEV (reference sequence). The V end was cut by 6 bases, the J end by 1 base, with 9 bases between. The CDR3 loop spans 13 amino acids.

The rearrangement uses TRBV15 and TRBJ1-2; TRBD1 might be the D (5 bases). Germline-derived CDR1 and CDR2 are LNHNV and YYDKDF (reference sequence). V was shortened by 0 bases and J by 4 bases, with 9 bases between the two germline ends. There are 14 residues in the CDR3. Here the CDR3 DNA reads TGTGCCACCAGCAGAGATCTGGGGCCCTATGGCTACACCTTC. Amino acid sequence: CATSRDLGPYGYTF. The full variable domain, its missing parts supplied by reference TRBV15 and TRBJ1-2, is DAMVIQNPRYQVTQFGKPVTLSCSQTLNHNVMYWYQQKSSQAPKLLFHYYDKDFNNEADTPDNFQSRRPNTSFCFLDIRSPGLGDTAMYLCATSRDLGPYGYTFGSGTRLTVV.

J is TRBJ2-2 and V is TRBV19; D may be TRBD1 (5 bases). Looked up from germline, CDR1 is LNHDA and CDR2 is SQIVND (reference sequence). Trimming stripped 5 bases from V and 0 bases from J, with 7 bases between. The CDR3 has 14 residues. DNA of the CDR3: TGTGCCAGTAGTTCGACAGCGAACACCGGGGAGCTGTTTTTT. This codes for CASSSTANTGELFF.

This clone came up once. The genes are TRBV3-1 (or the pseudogene TRBV3-2) and TRBJ1-1; the D is unclear. V lost 2 bases to trimming and J lost 1 base, with 11 bases between them. Per germline, CDR1 LGHDT and CDR2 YNNKEL (reference sequence). There are 15 residues in the CDR3. The CDR3 bases are TGTGCCAGCAGCCAACACAGTGTAAAGAACACTGAAGCTTTCTTT. Residues: CASSQHSVKNTEAFF.

The rearrangement uses TRBV28 and TRBJ2-1; perhaps TRBD2 as D (6 bases). V lost 4 bases to trimming and J lost 1 base, with 11 bases between them. Per germline, CDR1 MDHEN and CDR2 SYDVKM. The CDR3 is 15 residues long. As DNA, the CDR3 is TGTGCCAGCAGTTCTAGGAGGGCGTCCTACAATGAGCAGTTCTTC. Translating gives CASSSRRASYNEQFF. Full variable domain (rest looked up from reference TRBV28 and TRBJ2-1): DVKVTQSSRYLVKRTGEKVFLECVQDMDHENMFWYRQDPGLGLRLIYFSYDVKMKEKGDIPEGYSVSREKKERFSLILESASTNQTSMYLCASSSRRASYNEQFFGPGTRLTVL.

The genes are TRBV14 and TRBJ1-6; D is unresolved. Germline assignment: CDR1 SGHDN and CDR2 FVKESK. This CDR3 is built from 15 residues. V was cut by 0 bases and J by 7 bases, with 10 bases left in between. CDR3 residues: CASSQDRARNSPLHF. The CDR3, as DNA: TGTGCCAGCAGCCAAGATCGGGCCAGGAATTCACCCCTCCACTTT. Based on the CDR3 plus reference TRBV14 and TRBJ1-6, the full variable domain is EAGVTQFPSHSVIEKGQTVTLRCDPISGHDNLYWYRRVMGKEIKFLLHFVKESKQDESGMPNNRFLAERTGGTYSTLKVQPAELEDSGVYFCASSQDRARNSPLHFGNGTRLTVT.

CDR3 DNA: TGTGCCAGCAGCGACGGGGACGGTTGGTACGAGCAGTACTTC. Protein product: CASSDGDGWYEQYF. The chain uses TRBV7-9 and TRBJ2-7; perhaps D is TRBD1 or TRBD2 (5 bases each). Trimming pared 5 bases from V and 4 bases from J, leaving 15 bases between. This CDR3 region has 14 residues. Germline V lookup: CDR1 SEHNR, CDR2 FQNEAQ (reference sequence).

The chain combines TRBV7-2 with TRBJ2-1; D may be TRBD1 (6 bases). The germline gives CDR1 SGHTA, CDR2 FQGNSA. The CDR3 sequence is 14 residues long. Trimming took 2 bases from V and 11 from J, leaving 16 bases between them. The CDR3 DNA reads TGTGCCAGCAGCTTAATCCGTCAGACAGGAAAGCAGTTCTTC. Protein product: CASSLIRQTGKQFF.

Comment on this clone: This specimen includes other DNA sequences encoding the same CDR3. The chain recombines TRBV19 with TRBJ1-5; no clear D gene. V lost 0 bases, J lost 4 bases, and 4 bases lay in between. CDR3 length: 13 amino acids. CDR1 and CDR2 from the germline V gene are LNHDA and SQIVND (reference sequence). Here the CDR3 DNA reads TGTGCCAGTAGTATAGAGGGAAATCAGCCCCAGCATTTT. Encoded protein: CASSIEGNQPQHF.